The 17 T cell receptor beta chains given below trace back to one sample, sequenced in a study of type 1 regulatory T cells. TCRdb used MiXCR to reprocess the reads, holding one entry per CDR3 protein. The sample contains about 20,000 distinct CDR3 sequences, about 10% of which appear only once. Sequencing was done on a sample of CD4+ T cells, either the whole sample or a sorted fraction (not recorded which). These receptors were taken from a human donor in good health.

This clonotype has at least ten counts. The J gene is TRBJ2-1, the V gene TRBV5-1; possible D gene TRBD1, 5 bases. The germline gives CDR1 SGHRS, CDR2 YFSETQ. V was clipped by 5 bases and J by 8 bases, with 17 bases between them. The CDR3 covers 14 residues. Written as DNA, the CDR3 is TGCGCCAGCAGTCAGAAGTCAGGGCTGGATGAGCAGTTCTTC. Protein product: CASSQKSGLDEQFF.

The rearrangement uses TRBV7-6 and TRBJ2-7; no firm D call. The V end lost 7 bases, the J end lost 2 bases, and 3 bases lay between the germline ends. The CDR3 consists of 10 residues. Germline V gene lookup returns CDR1 SGHVS and CDR2 FNYEAQ. The CDR3 loop reads CASTPYEQYF. CDR3 sequence (DNA): TGTGCCAGCACCCCCTACGAGCAGTACTTC. The full variable domain, with the rest looked up from reference TRBV7-6 and TRBJ2-7, is GAGVSQSPRYKVTKRGQDVALRCDPISGHVSLYWYRQALGQGPEFLTYFNYEAQQDKSGLPNDRFSAERPEGSISTLTIQRTEQRDSAMYRCASTPYEQYFGPGTRLTVT.

This clonotype was counted a few times. The chain links TRBV18 to TRBJ2-1; possible D gene TRBD1, 6 bases. The CDR3 loop spans 14 amino acids. Germline values: CDR1 KGHSH, CDR2 LQKENI. V was trimmed by 6 bases and J by 5 bases, leaving 14 bases between them. The CDR3 nucleotides are TGTGCCAGCTCCCCCGGGACAACTAACAATGAGCAGTTCTTC. Protein sequence: CASSPGTTNNEQFF.

This clonotype was counted a few times. This sequence joins TRBV20-1 and TRBJ2-1; TRBD2 matches at 7 bases. There are 15 residues in the CDR3. J was trimmed by 7 bases and V by 6 bases; bases with no gene match: 15. Germline lookup yields CDR1 DFQATT and CDR2 SNEGSKA (reference sequence). The CDR3 protein is CSARRPSGGWNEQFF. CDR3 DNA: TGCAGTGCCAGGCGCCCTAGCGGAGGATGGAATGAGCAGTTCTTC.

This clonotype appeared many times. The CDR3 loop reads CASRGGGLNSGANVLTF. In nucleotides, the CDR3 is TGTGCCAGCAGGGGAGGGGGCCTGAACTCTGGGGCCAACGTCCTGACTTTC. The chain is built from TRBV6-2 or TRBV6-3 and TRBJ2-6; D could derive from TRBD1 or TRBD2 (7 bases each). The V gene lost 6 bases and the J gene lost 0 bases, with 15 bases spanning the gap. CDR3 length: 17 amino acids. CDR1 is MNHEY and CDR2 is SVGEGT in the germline V gene.

This CDR3 is CASSLYGGNRYTGELFF. The CDR3 region has the DNA TGTGCCAGCAGCTTGTATGGAGGTAATCGTTACACCGGGGAGCTGTTTTTT. The chain is built from TRBV5-4 and TRBJ2-2; a possible D gene is TRBD2 (5 bases). Germline values: CDR1 SGHNT, CDR2 YYREEE (reference sequence). Trimming pared 1 base from V and 3 bases from J, leaving 16 bases between. This CDR3 is built from 17 residues.

This clonotype is labeled medium-sized. The chain's CDR3 is CASSRRGDRSDEQFF. CDR3 in DNA: TGTGCCAGCTCCCGAAGGGGCGATCGGTCGGATGAGCAGTTCTTC. The chain recombines TRBV18 with TRBJ2-1, with D possibly being TRBD1 (5 bases). V was trimmed by 6 bases and J by 8 bases, leaving 20 bases between them. In germline, CDR1 is KGHSH, CDR2 LQKENI. The CDR3 length is 15 residues.

This clonotype was seen a handful of times. The rearrangement links TRBV5-1 to TRBJ1-2; TRBD1 matches at 8 bases. The CDR3 spans 15 residues. J was trimmed by 4 bases and V by 0 bases; bases with no gene match: 5. Per the germline V gene, CDR1 is SGHRS and CDR2 is YFSETQ. CDR3 residues: CASSLGQGIFYGYTF. CDR3 in DNA: TGCGCCAGCAGCTTGGGACAGGGGATCTTCTATGGCTACACCTTC.

This clonotype was counted many times. The chain couples TRBV4-3 to TRBJ2-3; D call uncertain. Trimming shortened V by 0 bases and J by 5 bases, and 9 bases separated the two germline ends. The CDR3 length is 14 residues. The germline CDR1 and CDR2 sequences are LGHNA and YSLEER. CDR3 coding DNA: TGCGCCAGCAGCCAAGATCCAGGTCAAGATACGCAGTATTTT. Protein sequence: CASSQDPGQDTQYF.

By sample fraction, this clonotype is medium-sized (0.01 to 0.1%). CDR3 in DNA: TGTGCCAGCAGCACCGGGACTAGCGGCTACAATGAGCAGTTCTTC. Protein product: CASSTGTSGYNEQFF. V and J are TRBV11-1 and TRBJ2-1; 11 nucleotides agree with TRBD2. The CDR3 is 15 amino acids. The germline V gene encodes CDR1 SGHAT and CDR2 FQDESV (reference sequence). V shed 5 bases and J 3 bases; nucleotides not matched to a gene: 3.

This clonotype has at least ten counts. The J gene is TRBJ2-3, the V gene TRBV2; a possible D gene is TRBD1 (5 bases). Looked up from germline, CDR1 is SNHLY and CDR2 is FYNNEI. This CDR3 is 15 amino acids long. Trimming took 4 bases from V and 2 from J, leaving 13 bases between them. CDR3 bases: TGTGCCAGCAGTGTGGCAGGGATTCTCACAGATACGCAGTATTTT. Translated: CASSVAGILTDTQYF.

This clonotype is categorized as medium-sized. The gene calls are TRBV29-1 and TRBJ1-2; possible D gene TRBD1, 6 bases. V gave up 2 bases and J gave up 3 bases, with 7 bases separating them. This CDR3 spans 12 amino acids. Germline CDR1 SQVTM, CDR2 ANQGSEA. The CDR3 sequence: CSVEKGDYGYTF. CDR3 bases: TGCAGCGTTGAAAAGGGGGACTATGGCTACACCTTC.

This clonotype was seen more than once but under ten times. The V and J genes are TRBV30 and TRBJ2-1; the D is unclear. Deletions cut 0 bases from V and 4 bases from J, with 7 bases between. This CDR3 spans 13 amino acids. Germline assignment: CDR1 GTSNPN and CDR2 SVGIG (reference sequence). This CDR3 is CAWSVRAYNEQFF. The CDR3 DNA follows: TGTGCCTGGAGTGTACGGGCATACAATGAGCAGTTCTTC.

A few counts support this clonotype. As DNA, the CDR3 is TGTGCCACCAGCAGAGATCAGACTAGTCGGTTCTTC. This gives the protein CATSRDQTSRFF. The chain combines TRBV15 with TRBJ2-1, with D maybe TRBD2 (6 bases). Trimming pared 0 bases from V and 15 bases from J, leaving 12 bases between. Germline-derived CDR1 and CDR2 are LNHNV and YYDKDF (reference sequence). This CDR3 is 12 amino acids long.

The J gene is TRBJ2-1, the V gene TRBV7-9; 10 nucleotides line up with TRBD1. Losses at the gene ends were 2 bases for V and 6 bases for J; bases not matched to a gene: 7. Germline CDR1 and CDR2: SEHNR and FQNEAQ (reference sequence). The CDR3 spans 16 residues. CDR3 sequence reads: CASSLRGTGDSNEQFF. The CDR3 DNA reads TGTGCCAGCAGCTTAAGGGGGACAGGGGACTCCAATGAGCAGTTCTTC. Full variable domain (rest looked up from reference TRBV7-9 and TRBJ2-1): DTGVSQNPRHKITKRGQNVTFRCDPISEHNRLYWYRQTLGQGPEFLTYFQNEAQLEKSRLLSDRFSAERPKGSFSTLEIQRTEQGDSAMYLCASSLRGTGDSNEQFFGPGTRLTVL.

The chain uses TRBV7-2 and TRBJ2-3; TRBD2 might be the D (6 bases). The CDR3 runs to 16 residues. Germline V CDR1 and CDR2: SGHTA, FQGNSA. V lost 6 bases, J lost 2 bases, and 18 bases lay in between. CDR3 amino acids: CASSRHSGLYTDTQYF. The CDR3 nucleotides are TGTGCCAGCAGTCGACACTCGGGACTTTACACAGATACGCAGTATTTT.

This clonotype was observed a handful of times. The rearrangement links TRBV7-9 to TRBJ1-1; TRBD1 matches 8 bases. CDR1 and CDR2 from the germline V gene are SEHNR and FQNEAQ (reference sequence). After removal of 2 bases from V and 2 bases from J, the junction contained 4 bases not matched to a gene. The length of the CDR3 is 15 residues. Written as DNA, the CDR3 is TGTGCCAGCAGCTTATTGGCAGGGGGCAACACTGAAGCTTTCTTT. It translates to CASSLLAGGNTEAFF.